This T cell receptor beta chain was sequenced for a study of blood T cells in healthy people across ages. About the study: Through template switching, about one barcoded beta molecule was captured per two T cells, as measured in model experiments. Regarding the study as a whole: Changes in expanded clonotypes were possibly confounded, as the CMV status of donors was unknown.

Primed by a sample-barcoded 5' primer and a J-beta primer mix, a second PCR proceeded for roughly 7 to 12 cycles. TCRdb fed the 5' RACE reads into MiXCR, producing one record per CDR3 protein. The table includes approximately 780,000 distinct CDR3 sequences, roughly 26% detected once. A word on this clonotype: Its antigen is not identified.

The CDR3 is 15 amino acids. Trimming removed 6 bases from V and 6 bases from J; junction bases left unmatched: 10. Germline V gives CDR1 DFQATT, CDR2 SNEGSKA (reference sequence). This sample also belongs to another study, concerning T cells of mothers and their children. As reported in that work: Related and unrelated pairs show similar thymic shaping of TCR recombination output.

The sequence was obtained from a boy between 10 and 17 years old in good health. Sequencing input: blood. This chain joins TRBV20-1 and TRBJ2-7; 14 bases line up with TRBD2. This CDR3 is CSAETSGGAQGEQYF. The CDR3 region has the DNA TGCAGTGCCGAGACTAGCGGGGGGGCTCAGGGCGAGCAGTACTTC.